This TCR beta chain derives from a study of blood T cell repertoires in COVID-19. Using immunoSEQ multiplex PCR, the repertoire was profiled, and TCRdb retains in-frame clones only, with some absent. The sample records 150,000 to 200,000 clones, around 90% being singletons. This CDR3 has 15 residues. The V and J ends lost 6 bases and 2 bases, in that order; junction bases with no gene match: 7. Germline V lookup: CDR1 SNHLY, CDR2 FYNNEI. This receptor was identified in a man over 45 with acute or convalescent COVID-19. The chain uses TRBV2 and TRBJ2-1, with 7 bases lining up with TRBD1. Sample: peripheral blood. In DNA form, the CDR3 reads TGTGCCAGCAGGGTTTCAGGGGGAGCCTACAATGAGCAGTTCTTC. This gives the protein CASRVSGGAYNEQFF.